The present T cell receptor (beta chain) was sequenced within a study of T cell responses to AZD1222 COVID-19 vaccine. Here immunoSEQ multiplex PCR was the method, and the copy in TCRdb shows in-frame clones only, minus some. The profile covers roughly 180,000 clones, with around 86% appearing a single time and 2.7% taken by the ten largest. This clone was observed a few times. Trimming stripped 2 bases from V and 2 bases from J, with 13 bases between. Germline-derived CDR1 and CDR2 are SNHLY and FYNNEI. This CDR3 has 15 residues. The material sequenced was peripheral blood, taken on day 0 of MenACWY control vaccination. V usage is TRBV2 and J usage is TRBJ2-7; possibly TRBD1 for D (6 bases). This clonotype originated in an adult in good health. In nucleotides, the CDR3 is TGTGCCAGCAGTGAACCCCAGGGGCGAACCTACGAGCAGTACTTC. Translating it yields CASSEPQGRTYEQYF.